What follows are 3 T cell receptor beta chains derived from one specimen sequenced in a study of T cell repertoires in cytomegalovirus infection. TCRdb re-derived calls from the reads in MiXCR, one entry per CDR3 protein. The table has approximately 490,000 distinct CDR3 sequences, roughly 10% seen once. Sequenced: PBMCs. Source of these receptors: a human donor in good health (CMV status not recorded). Some clones in this sample may be carry-over from other donors' samples.

This clonotype was detected many times. The J gene is TRBJ2-4, the V gene TRBV18, with D tentatively TRBD1 (6 bases). Germline V CDR1 and CDR2: KGHSH, LQKENI. Trimming shortened V by 5 bases and J by 1 base, and 27 bases separated the two germline ends. This CDR3 has 20 amino acids. CDR3: CASSSGPPGHSEVAKNIQYF. The DNA of the CDR3 is TGTGCCAGCTCATCAGGACCTCCGGGACATTCGGAGGTGGCCAAAAACATTCAGTACTTC. The full variable domain, rest sourced from reference TRBV18 and TRBJ2-4, is NAGVMQNPRHLVRRRGQEARLRCSPMKGHSHVYWYRQLPEEGLKFMVYLQKENIIDESGMPKERFSAEFPKEGPSILRIQQVVRGDSAAYFCASSSGPPGHSEVAKNIQYFGAGTRLSVL.

This clonotype was counted ten times or more. V usage is TRBV28 and J usage is TRBJ2-2, with TRBD1 matching 7 bases. CDR1 is MDHEN and CDR2 is SYDVKM in the germline V gene. J gave up 5 bases and V 7 bases, and 10 bases lay outside the gene matches. This CDR3 comprises 15 residues. This CDR3 is CASTLATGVTGELFF. The CDR3 region has the DNA TGTGCCAGCACCCTAGCAACAGGGGTAACCGGGGAGCTGTTTTTT.

This clonotype was detected many times. CDR3 residues: CASTISGRADTGELFF. The DNA for the CDR3 is TGTGCCAGCACGATTAGCGGGAGGGCCGACACCGGGGAGCTGTTTTTT. The V and J genes are TRBV7-9 and TRBJ2-2; 11 positions match TRBD2. The V gene's germline CDR1 is SEHNR and CDR2 FQNEAQ (reference sequence). This CDR3 comprises 16 residues. With V trimmed by 7 bases and J by 3 bases, 7 bases remained unmatched.